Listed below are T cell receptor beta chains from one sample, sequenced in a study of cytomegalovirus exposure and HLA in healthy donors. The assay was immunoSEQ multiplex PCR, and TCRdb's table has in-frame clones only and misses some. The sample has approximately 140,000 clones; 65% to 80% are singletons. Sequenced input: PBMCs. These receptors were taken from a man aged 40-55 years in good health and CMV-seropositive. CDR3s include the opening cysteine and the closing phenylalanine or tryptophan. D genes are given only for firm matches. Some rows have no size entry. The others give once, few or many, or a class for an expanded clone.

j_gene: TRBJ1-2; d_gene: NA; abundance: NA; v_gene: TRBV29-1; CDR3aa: CSVARLDTYGYTF; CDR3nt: TGCAGCGTCGCCCGCCTGGACACTTATGGCTACACCTTC
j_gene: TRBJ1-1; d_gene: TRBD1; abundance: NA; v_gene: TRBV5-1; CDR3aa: CASSLVRAGGTEAFF; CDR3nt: TGCGCCAGCAGCTTAGTTCGGGCAGGGGGCACTGAAGCTTTCTTT
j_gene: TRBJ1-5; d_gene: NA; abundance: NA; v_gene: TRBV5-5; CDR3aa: CASSLDRRNQPQHF; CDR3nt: TGTGCCAGCAGCTTGGATAGGAGAAATCAGCCCCAGCATTTT
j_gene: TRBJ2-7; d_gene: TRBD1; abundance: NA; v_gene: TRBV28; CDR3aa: CASSFRTGNYSYEQYF; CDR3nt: TGTGCCAGCAGTTTTCGGACAGGAAACTACTCCTACGAGCAGTACTTC
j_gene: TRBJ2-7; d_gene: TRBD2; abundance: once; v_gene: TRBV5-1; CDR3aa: CASSSTGGSYEQYF; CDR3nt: TGCGCCAGCAGCTCTACTGGCGGGAGTTACGAGCAGTACTTC
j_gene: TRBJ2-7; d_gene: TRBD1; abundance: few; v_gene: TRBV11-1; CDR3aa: CASETGNLDEQYF; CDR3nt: TGTGCCAGCGAGACAGGGAATTTGGACGAGCAGTACTTC
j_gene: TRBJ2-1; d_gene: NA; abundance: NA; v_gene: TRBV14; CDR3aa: CASSETPSGYNEQFF; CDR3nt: TGTGCCAGCAGCGAGACCCCCTCAGGGTACAATGAGCAGTTCTTC
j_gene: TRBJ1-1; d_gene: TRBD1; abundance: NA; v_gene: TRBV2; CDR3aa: CASSWTGGGTEAFF; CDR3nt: TGTGCCAGCAGCTGGACAGGAGGAGGCACTGAAGCTTTCTTT
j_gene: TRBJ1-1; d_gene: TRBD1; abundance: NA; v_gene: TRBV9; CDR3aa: CASSTGADTEAFF; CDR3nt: TGTGCCAGCAGTACAGGGGCGGACACTGAAGCTTTCTTT
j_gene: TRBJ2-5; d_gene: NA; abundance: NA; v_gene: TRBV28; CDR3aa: CASREGREETQYF; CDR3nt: TGTGCCAGCAGGGAGGGGCGCGAAGAGACCCAGTACTTC
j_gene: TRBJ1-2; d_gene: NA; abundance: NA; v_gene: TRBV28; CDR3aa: CASSRPANYGYTF; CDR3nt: TGTGCCAGCAGTAGACCAGCGAACTATGGCTACACCTTC
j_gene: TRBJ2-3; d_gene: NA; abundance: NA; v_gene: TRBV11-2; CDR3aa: CASSLQGTDTQYF; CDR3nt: TGTGCCAGCAGCTTACAGGGTACAGATACGCAGTATTTT
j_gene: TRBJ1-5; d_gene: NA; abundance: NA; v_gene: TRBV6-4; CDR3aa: CASSDSIGNYRRVPNQPQHF; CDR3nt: TGTGCCAGCAGTGACTCAATCGGTAATTACAGGAGAGTGCCGAATCAGCCCCAGCATTTT
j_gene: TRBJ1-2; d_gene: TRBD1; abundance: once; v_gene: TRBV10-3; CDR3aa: CAIRSTGAPYGYTF; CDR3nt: TGTGCCATCAGATCAACAGGGGCCCCCTATGGCTACACCTTC
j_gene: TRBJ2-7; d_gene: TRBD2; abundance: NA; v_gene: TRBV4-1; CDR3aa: CASSTPTSGTYEQYF; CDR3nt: TGCGCCAGCAGCACCCCGACTAGCGGGACCTACGAGCAGTACTTC
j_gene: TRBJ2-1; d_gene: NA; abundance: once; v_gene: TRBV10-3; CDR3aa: CATMTSNEQFF; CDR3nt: TGTGCCACTATGACTAGCAATGAGCAGTTCTTC
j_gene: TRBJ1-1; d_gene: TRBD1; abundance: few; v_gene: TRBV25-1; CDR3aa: CASSANTGGTEAFF; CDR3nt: TGTGCCAGCAGTGCGAACACAGGGGGCACTGAAGCTTTCTTT
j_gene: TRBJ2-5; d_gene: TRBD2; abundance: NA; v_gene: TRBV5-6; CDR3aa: CASSFPGTRKETQYF; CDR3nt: TGTGCCAGCAGCTTCCCCGGGACTAGAAAGGAGACCCAGTACTTC
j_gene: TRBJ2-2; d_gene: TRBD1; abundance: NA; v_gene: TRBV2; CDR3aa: CASMGTGRTGELFF; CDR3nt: TGTGCCAGCATGGGGACAGGGAGAACCGGGGAGCTGTTTTTT
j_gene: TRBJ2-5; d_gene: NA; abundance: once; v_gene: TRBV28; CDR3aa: CASSMGGRETQYF; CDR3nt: TGTGCCAGCAGTATGGGGGGACGGGAGACCCAGTACTTC
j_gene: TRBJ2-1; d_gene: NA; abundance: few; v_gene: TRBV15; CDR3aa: CATSRARENEQFF; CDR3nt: TGTGCCACCAGCAGAGCCAGGGAAAATGAGCAGTTCTTC
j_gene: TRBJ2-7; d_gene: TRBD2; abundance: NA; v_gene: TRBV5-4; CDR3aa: CASSPLAGDGEQYF; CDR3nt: TGTGCCAGCAGCCCGCTAGCGGGAGACGGCGAGCAGTACTTC
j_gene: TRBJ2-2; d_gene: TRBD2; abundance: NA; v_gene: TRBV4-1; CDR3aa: CASSYGRSTGELFF; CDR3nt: TGCGCCAGCAGTTACGGGAGGTCCACCGGGGAGCTGTTTTTT
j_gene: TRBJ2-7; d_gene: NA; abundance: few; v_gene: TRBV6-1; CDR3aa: CASSPQGYEQYF; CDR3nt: TGTGCCAGCAGTCCACAGGGTTACGAGCAGTACTTC
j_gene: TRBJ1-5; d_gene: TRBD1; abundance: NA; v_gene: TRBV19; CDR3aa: CASTLGTAGRNQPQHF; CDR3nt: TGTGCCAGTACCCTAGGGACAGCCGGCCGGAATCAGCCCCAGCATTTT
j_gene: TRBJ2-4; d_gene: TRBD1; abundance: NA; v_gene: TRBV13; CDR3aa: CASSSSGRTGDQNIQYF; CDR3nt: TGTGCCAGCAGCTCCTCCGGGCGGACAGGGGACCAAAACATTCAGTACTTC
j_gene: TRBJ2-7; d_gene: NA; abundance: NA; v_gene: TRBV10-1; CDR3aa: CASSEGAAAYEQYF; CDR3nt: TGCGCCAGCAGTGAGGGGGCCGCGGCTTACGAGCAGTACTTC
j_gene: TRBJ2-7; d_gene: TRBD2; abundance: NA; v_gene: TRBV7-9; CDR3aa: CSSSPSGSVNEQYF; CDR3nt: TGTTCCAGCAGCCCTAGCGGGAGTGTCAACGAGCAGTACTTC
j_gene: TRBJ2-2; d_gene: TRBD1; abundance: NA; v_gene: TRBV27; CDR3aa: CASSLKGVHRGIPNTGELFF; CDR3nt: TGTGCCAGCAGTTTAAAAGGGGTTCACAGGGGTATTCCGAACACCGGGGAGCTGTTTTTT
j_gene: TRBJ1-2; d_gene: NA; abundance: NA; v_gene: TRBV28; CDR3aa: CASSLPRQLLYGYTF; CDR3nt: TGTGCCAGCAGTTTGCCGCGACAGTTGCTCTATGGCTACACCTTC
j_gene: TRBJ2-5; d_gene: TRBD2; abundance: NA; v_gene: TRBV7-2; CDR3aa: CASSLQTSGIQETQYF; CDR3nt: TGTGCCAGCAGCTTACAGACTAGCGGGATTCAAGAGACCCAGTACTTC
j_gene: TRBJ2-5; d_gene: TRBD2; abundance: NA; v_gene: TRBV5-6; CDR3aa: CASSSSGIETQYF; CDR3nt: TGTGCCAGCAGCTCTAGCGGGATTGAGACCCAGTACTTC
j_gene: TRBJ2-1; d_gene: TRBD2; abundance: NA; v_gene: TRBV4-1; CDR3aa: CASSLTLAGGPNEQFF; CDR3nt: TGCGCCAGCAGCCTAACACTAGCGGGAGGGCCCAATGAGCAGTTCTTC
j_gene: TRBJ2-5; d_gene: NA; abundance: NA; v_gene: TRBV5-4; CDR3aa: CASSLGVQEETQYF; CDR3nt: TGTGCCAGCAGCTTAGGGGTTCAAGAAGAGACCCAGTACTTC
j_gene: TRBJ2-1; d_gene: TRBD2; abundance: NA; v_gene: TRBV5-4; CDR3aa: CASTREGLNNEQFF; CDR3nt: TGTGCCAGCACGCGGGAGGGCCTAAACAATGAGCAGTTCTTC
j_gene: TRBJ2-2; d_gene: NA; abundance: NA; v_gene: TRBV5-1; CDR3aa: CASSLEASGELFF; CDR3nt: TGCGCCAGCAGCTTGGAAGCCTCCGGGGAGCTGTTTTTT
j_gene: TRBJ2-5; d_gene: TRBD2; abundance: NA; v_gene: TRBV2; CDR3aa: CASSGEGGTEETQYF; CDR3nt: TGTGCCAGCAGTGGGGAGGGAGGGACTGAAGAGACCCAGTACTTC
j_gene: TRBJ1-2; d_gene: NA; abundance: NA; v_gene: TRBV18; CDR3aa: CASSPAAGGNYGYTF; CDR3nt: TGTGCCAGCTCACCGGCGGCGGGAGGGAACTATGGCTACACCTTC